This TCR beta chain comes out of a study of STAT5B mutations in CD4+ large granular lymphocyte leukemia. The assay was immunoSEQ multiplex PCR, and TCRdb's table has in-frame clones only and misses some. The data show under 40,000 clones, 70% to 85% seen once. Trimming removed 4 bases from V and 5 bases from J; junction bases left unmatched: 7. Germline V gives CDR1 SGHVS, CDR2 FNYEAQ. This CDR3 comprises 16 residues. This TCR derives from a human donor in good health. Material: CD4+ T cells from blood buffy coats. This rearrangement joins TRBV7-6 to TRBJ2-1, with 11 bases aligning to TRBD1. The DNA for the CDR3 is TGTGCCAGCAGCTGGGGGACAGGGGGAGGACACAATGAGCAGTTCTTC. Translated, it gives CASSWGTGGGHNEQFF. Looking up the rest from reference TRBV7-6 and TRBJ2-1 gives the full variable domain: GAGVSQSPRYKVTKRGQDVALRCDPISGHVSLYWYRQALGQGPEFLTYFNYEAQQDKSGLPNDRFSAERPEGSISTLTIQRTEQRDSAMYRCASSWGTGGGHNEQFFGPGTRLTVL.